Following are 21 T cell receptor beta chains from one sample sequenced in a study of OX40 agonist ivuxolimab in advanced cancers. To prepare the library, the immunoSEQ multiplex PCR assay was applied. The source is immuneACCESS, and TCRdb retained only in-frame sequences with V and J called. Part of the clones is not carried over; for the studies checked, unresolved V genes explain less than half of this, and the remainder is unexplained. Here the sample has 55,000 to 65,000 clones; around 80% occur a single time. Together, the top ten hold about 1.9% of the sample. The sequencing here drew on CD4+ or CD8+ T cells sorted from blood, taken in a trial of the OX40 agonist ivuxolimab. The receptors originated from an adult with an advanced solid tumor such as melanoma, head and neck, liver or kidney cancer.

The chain joins TRBV6-1 to TRBJ1-5, with TRBD1 matching over 7 bases. Looked up from germline, CDR1 is MNHNS and CDR2 is SASEGT. Losses at the gene ends were 6 bases for V and 0 bases for J; bases not matched to a gene: 5. The CDR3 runs to 15 residues. Here the CDR3 reads CASRMGQTSNQPQHF. CDR3 DNA: TGTGCCAGCAGGATGGGACAGACTAGCAATCAGCCCCAGCATTTT.

V and J are TRBV27 and TRBJ2-4; D may match TRBD1 or TRBD2 (7 bases each). Germline V gives CDR1 MNHEY, CDR2 SMNVEV (reference sequence). This CDR3 region has 18 residues. Trimming stripped 7 bases from V and 0 bases from J, with 22 bases between. CDR3: CASTPRGDRPIAKNIQYF. DNA for the CDR3: TGTGCCAGCACCCCACGGGGGGACAGACCCATAGCCAAAAACATTCAGTACTTC.

This sequence joins TRBV7-3 and TRBJ2-7; possible D gene TRBD2, 6 bases. The CDR3 is 21 residues long. V was pared by 2 bases and J by 3 bases, with 32 bases between. Looked up from germline, CDR1 is SGHTA and CDR2 is FQGTGA. CDR3 DNA: TGTGCCAGCAGCTTATCCTTCCGATTCAGTGGTATAGGGGACTCCCTCTACGAGCAGTACTTC. The encoded protein is CASSLSFRFSGIGDSLYEQYF.

The V call is TRBV5-1, the J call TRBJ2-7, with a weak D call TRBD1 (5 bases). V shed 0 bases and J shed 6 bases, with 10 bases lying between them. Per the germline V gene, CDR1 is SGHRS and CDR2 is YFSETQ. This CDR3 comprises 13 residues. The CDR3 here is CASSLGTQGEQYF. The CDR3 nucleotides read TGCGCCAGCAGCTTGGGTACGCAGGGCGAGCAGTACTTC.

The V call is TRBV28, the J call TRBJ1-2; perhaps TRBD1 as D (5 bases). The CDR3 sequence is 14 residues long. Trimming left V 4 bases short and J 4 bases short, with 13 bases between. Germline V gene lookup returns CDR1 MDHEN and CDR2 SYDVKM. CDR3 DNA sequence: TGTGCCAGCAGTTATGGGGCGGGGAGCTATGGCTACACCTTC. The encoded protein is CASSYGAGSYGYTF.

This clone has a single count. This chain links TRBV13 with TRBJ1-2; D is perhaps TRBD1 (5 bases). Germline CDR1 PRHDT, CDR2 FYEKMQ (reference sequence). The CDR3 sequence is 13 residues long. The V end was cut by 5 bases, the J end by 7 bases, with 14 bases between. CDR3 loop: CASSRPGLGGYTF. The CDR3, as DNA: TGTGCCAGCAGCCGCCCGGGACTTGGTGGCTACACCTTC.

On this clone itself: The sample contains more than one DNA sequence encoding this CDR3. The V and J genes are TRBV25-1 and TRBJ2-5; D is undetermined. The length of the CDR3 is 12 residues. Germline V gene sequence: CDR1 MGHDK, CDR2 SYGVNS. V was pared by 1 base and J by 4 bases, with 4 bases between. CDR3 protein: CASSELGETQYF. The CDR3 coding sequence is TGTGCCAGCAGTGAATTGGGAGAGACCCAGTACTTC.

The rearrangement joins TRBV14 to TRBJ2-2; 14 bases map to TRBD2. The CDR3 runs to 19 residues. Germline CDR1 SGHDN, CDR2 FVKESK. V lost 3 bases, J lost 0 bases, and 6 bases stayed unmatched. CDR3 amino acids: CASSQRPGLAGANTGELFF. In nucleotides, the CDR3 is TGTGCCAGCAGCCAGCGGCCGGGACTAGCGGGAGCGAACACCGGGGAGCTGTTTTTT. The variable domain in full, with the rest retrieved from reference TRBV14 and TRBJ2-2, is EAGVTQFPSHSVIEKGQTVTLRCDPISGHDNLYWYRRVMGKEIKFLLHFVKESKQDESGMPNNRFLAERTGGTYSTLKVQPAELEDSGVYFCASSQRPGLAGANTGELFFGEGSRLTVL.

V gene TRBV7-8 combines with J gene TRBJ2-3, with D possibly TRBD2 on 6 matching bases. V was pared by 5 bases and J by 6 bases, with 6 bases between. CDR1 is SGHVS and CDR2 is FQNEAQ in the germline V gene. The CDR3 runs 11 residues. The CDR3 DNA reads TGTGCCAGCAGCCGGGAGGATACGCAGTATTTT. It codes for CASSREDTQYF.

V usage is TRBV7-9 and J usage is TRBJ2-7; no firm D call. The CDR3 totals 12 residues. The V end lost 5 bases, the J end lost 5 bases, and 10 bases lay between the germline ends. Per the germline V gene, CDR1 is SEHNR and CDR2 is FQNEAQ (reference sequence). For the CDR3, the DNA is TGTGCCAGCAGCCATATTACCGACGAGCAGTACTTC. Translated, it gives CASSHITDEQYF.

V is TRBV5-1 and J is TRBJ2-5; D is perhaps TRBD2 (6 bases). The V end lost 4 bases, the J end lost 2 bases, and 18 bases lay between the germline ends. From germline, CDR1 is SGHRS and CDR2 YFSETQ. This CDR3 has 16 amino acids. CDR3 loop: CASSANGGLGQETQYF. Written as DNA, the CDR3 is TGCGCCAGCAGCGCGAACGGGGGACTGGGGCAAGAGACCCAGTACTTC.

The chain has TRBV10-1 and TRBJ2-3, with D perhaps given as TRBD1 or TRBD2 (5 bases each). The germline V gene encodes CDR1 WNHNN and CDR2 SYGVQD (reference sequence). This CDR3 is built from 14 residues. V lost 3 bases, J lost 5 bases, and 12 bases lay in between. In DNA, the CDR3 is TGCGCCAGCAGTGAACAATGGGGGAGAGATACGCAGTATTTT. Residues: CASSEQWGRDTQYF.

The V call is TRBV6-6, the J call TRBJ2-3, with 14 bases identical to TRBD2. The CDR3 runs 16 residues. The germline CDR1 and CDR2 sequences are MNHNY and SVGAGI (reference sequence). V lost 6 bases to trimming and J lost 2 bases; unmatched junction nucleotides: 4. The CDR3 nucleotides read TGTGCCAGCAGATCGGGACTAGCGGGGGTCACAGATACGCAGTATTTT. This encodes CASRSGLAGVTDTQYF.

This chain connects TRBV15 to TRBJ2-1; D is undetermined. Per germline, CDR1 LNHNV and CDR2 YYDKDF (reference sequence). Trimming took 0 bases from V and 7 from J, leaving 10 bases between them. This CDR3 has 14 residues. CDR3 in amino acids: CATSREGGRNEQFF. The DNA of the CDR3 is TGTGCCACCAGCAGAGAAGGTGGAAGGAATGAGCAGTTCTTC. The full variable domain, rest sourced from reference TRBV15 and TRBJ2-1, is DAMVIQNPRYQVTQFGKPVTLSCSQTLNHNVMYWYQQKSSQAPKLLFHYYDKDFNNEADTPDNFQSRRPNTSFCFLDIRSPGLGDTAMYLCATSREGGRNEQFFGPGTRLTVL.

V and J are TRBV18 and TRBJ2-1, with D unresolved. CDR1 and CDR2 (germline): KGHSH, LQKENI. Deletions cut 6 bases from V and 0 bases from J, with 6 bases between. The CDR3 has 13 amino acids. This chain's CDR3 is CASSPTSYNEQFF. The CDR3 DNA reads TGTGCCAGCTCCCCTACCTCCTACAATGAGCAGTTCTTC.

This chain connects TRBV6-6 to TRBJ2-2; TRBD1 might be the D (5 bases). CDR1 and CDR2 (germline): MNHNY, SVGAGI (reference sequence). The CDR3 runs to 15 residues. The V end lost 6 bases, the J end lost 0 bases, and 11 bases lay between the germline ends. The CDR3 nucleotides read TGTGCCAGCAGCGGACAACGCGCGAACACCGGGGAGCTGTTTTTT. Amino acids: CASSGQRANTGELFF.

The V gene is TRBV19, the J gene TRBJ2-7, with 7 positions matching TRBD1. Germline V gives CDR1 LNHDA, CDR2 SQIVND (reference sequence). The V segment lost 3 bases and the J segment 3 bases; nucleotides outside the gene matches: 5. The CDR3 is 14 amino acids. For the CDR3, the DNA is TGTGCCAGTAGTATCAACGGACAGGTCTACGAGCAGTACTTC. It specifies CASSINGQVYEQYF.

The chain joins TRBV5-6 to TRBJ2-5; no clear D. The CDR3 covers 13 residues. The germline V gene has CDR1 SGHDT and CDR2 YYEEEE. V dropped 7 bases and J dropped 3 bases, with 13 bases sitting between them. The DNA of the CDR3 is TGTGCCAGCTTAGGCCAGGCAAAAGAGACCCAGTACTTC. It specifies CASLGQAKETQYF.

The chain has TRBV7-3 and TRBJ2-2; the D is unclear. CDR3 size: 17 residues. Trimming pared 1 base from V and 4 bases from J, leaving 16 bases between. The V gene's germline CDR1 is SGHTA and CDR2 FQGTGA. The CDR3 region is CASSLIPLGTATGELFF. The CDR3 region has the DNA TGTGCCAGCAGCTTAATCCCTTTGGGTACTGCCACCGGGGAGCTGTTTTTT.

The chain employs TRBV27 and TRBJ2-1; possibly TRBD2 for D (6 bases). The V gene lost 3 bases and the J gene lost 4 bases, with 13 bases spanning the gap. The CDR3 totals 15 residues. Germline V CDR1 and CDR2: MNHEY, SMNVEV (reference sequence). This chain's CDR3 is CASSLDFGTYNEQFF. The CDR3, as DNA: TGTGCCAGCAGTTTGGATTTTGGGACTTACAATGAGCAGTTCTTC.

J is TRBJ1-1 and V is TRBV11-3; possible D gene TRBD1, 5 bases. Germline assignment: CDR1 SGHNT and CDR2 YENEEA. V was trimmed by 4 bases and J by 0 bases, leaving 9 bases between them. The CDR3 length is 14 residues. The DNA of the CDR3 is TGTGCCAGCAGCTCCGGGGGAATGAACACTGAAGCTTTCTTT. Its protein product is CASSSGGMNTEAFF.